The subject of this entry is one T cell receptor (beta chain). Using constant-segment primers, 5'RACE produced TCR alpha and TCR beta cDNA libraries carrying sample barcodes and UMIs. MiXCR, applied by TCRdb to the 5' RACE reads, yields one record per CDR3 protein. The sample comprises 170,000 or so distinct CDR3 sequences, roughly a fifth of which are singletons, and under 30% rests with the top ten. The source of the sample is a study of T-cell memory formation after mild COVID-19. The sample was PBMCs or a T cell subset sorted from them (not recorded which). This receptor was obtained from an adult woman who had mild COVID-19 (a few samples of this study predate the infection). Cell type and time point are not known.

The CDR3 nucleotides are TGCGCCAGCAGCGACCGGGACAGGGAAAGATATGGCTACACCTTC. This encodes CASSDRDRERYGYTF. The chain has TRBV5-1 and TRBJ1-2; 9 bases are a match to TRBD1. Germline loops: CDR1 SGHRS, CDR2 YFSETQ. The CDR3 covers 15 residues. The junction had 9 bases not matched to a gene; V was cut back by 4 bases and J by 5 bases.